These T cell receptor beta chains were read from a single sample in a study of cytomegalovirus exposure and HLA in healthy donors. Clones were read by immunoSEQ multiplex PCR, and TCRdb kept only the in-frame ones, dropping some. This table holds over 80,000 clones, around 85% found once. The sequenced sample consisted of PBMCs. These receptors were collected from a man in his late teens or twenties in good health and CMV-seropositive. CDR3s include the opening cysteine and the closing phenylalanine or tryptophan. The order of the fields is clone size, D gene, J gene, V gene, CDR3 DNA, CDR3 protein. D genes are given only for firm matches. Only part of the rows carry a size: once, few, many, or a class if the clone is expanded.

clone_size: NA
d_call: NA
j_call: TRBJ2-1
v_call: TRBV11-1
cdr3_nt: TGTGCCAGCAGCTTATTCAGGGGCCTGGGGAATGAGCAGTTCTTC
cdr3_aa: CASSLFRGLGNEQFF

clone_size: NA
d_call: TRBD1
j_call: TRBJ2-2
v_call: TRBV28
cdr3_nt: TGTGCCAGCTACAGGGGGCAGAACACCGGGGAGCTGTTTTTT
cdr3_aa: CASYRGQNTGELFF

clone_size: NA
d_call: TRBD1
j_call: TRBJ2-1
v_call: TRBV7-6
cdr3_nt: TGTGCCAGCAGCTCCGCCTCGGGACAGCTTAATGAGCAGTTCTTC
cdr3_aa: CASSSASGQLNEQFF

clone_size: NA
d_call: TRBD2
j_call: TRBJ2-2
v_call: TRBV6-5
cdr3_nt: TGTGCCAGCCGAACTATGACTAGCGCCGGGGAGCTGTTTTTT
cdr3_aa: CASRTMTSAGELFF

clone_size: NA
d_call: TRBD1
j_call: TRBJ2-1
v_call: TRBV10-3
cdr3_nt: TGTGCCATCAGGGGACAGGGGAGCTCCTACAATGAGCAGTTCTTC
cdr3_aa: CAIRGQGSSYNEQFF

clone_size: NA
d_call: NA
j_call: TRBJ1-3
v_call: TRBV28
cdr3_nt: TGTGCCAGTTCCAGTCCCTCTGGAAACACCATATATTTT
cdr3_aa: CASSSPSGNTIYF

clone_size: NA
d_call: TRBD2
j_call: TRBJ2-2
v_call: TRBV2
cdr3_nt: TGTGCCAGCAGCCGATTCGGGGGGACTAGCGAAAAGAACACCGGGGAGCTGTTTTTT
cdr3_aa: CASSRFGGTSEKNTGELFF

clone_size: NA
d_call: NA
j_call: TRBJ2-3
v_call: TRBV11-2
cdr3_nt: TGTGCCAGCAGATTGGGGCCGTATCTCTCTGATACGCAGTATTTT
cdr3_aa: CASRLGPYLSDTQYF

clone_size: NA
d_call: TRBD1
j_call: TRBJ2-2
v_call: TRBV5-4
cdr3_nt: TGTGCCAGCAGCCCCCGGGACAGGGGGCGAAGCGGGGAGCTGTTTTTT
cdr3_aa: CASSPRDRGRSGELFF

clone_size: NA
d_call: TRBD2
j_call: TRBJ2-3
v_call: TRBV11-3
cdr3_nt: TGTGCCAGCAGCTCCCTTGAGCGGGAGGTAGATACGCAGTATTTT
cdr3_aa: CASSSLEREVDTQYF

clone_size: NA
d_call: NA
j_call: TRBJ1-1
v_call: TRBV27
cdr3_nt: TGTGCCAGCAGTCGCTTAGGGGTCACTGAAGCTTTCTTT
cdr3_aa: CASSRLGVTEAFF

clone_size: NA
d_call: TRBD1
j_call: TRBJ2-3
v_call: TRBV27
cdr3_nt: TGTGCCAGCAGTGACCCGGGACAGGGGGCAGATACGCAGTATTTT
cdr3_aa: CASSDPGQGADTQYF

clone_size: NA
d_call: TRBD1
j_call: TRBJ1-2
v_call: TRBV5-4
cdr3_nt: TGTGCCAGCAGCTGGGGGACAGGGGAAGGTGGCTACACCTTC
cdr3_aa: CASSWGTGEGGYTF

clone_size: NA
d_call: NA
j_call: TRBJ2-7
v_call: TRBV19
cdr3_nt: TGTGCCAGTAGTGCCAGGGCGGACTCCTACGAGCAGTACTTC
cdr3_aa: CASSARADSYEQYF

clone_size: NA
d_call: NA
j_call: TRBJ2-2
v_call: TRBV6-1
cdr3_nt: TGTGCCAGCAGACAAAGGGGGGGCTGGGGGGAGCTGTTTTTT
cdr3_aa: CASRQRGGWGELFF

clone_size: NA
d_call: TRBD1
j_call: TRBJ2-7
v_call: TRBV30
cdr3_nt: TGTGCCTGGAGTAGGGGACAGGGGGTTTACGAGCAGTACTTC
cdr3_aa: CAWSRGQGVYEQYF

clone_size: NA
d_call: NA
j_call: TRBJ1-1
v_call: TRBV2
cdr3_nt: TGTGCCAGCAGTCAACATGGGAACACTGAAGCTTTCTTT
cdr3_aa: CASSQHGNTEAFF

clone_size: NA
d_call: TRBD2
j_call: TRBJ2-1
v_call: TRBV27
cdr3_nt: TGTGCCAGCACCGAGGGAGCGGGAGTCTACAATGAGCAGTTCTTC
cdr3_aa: CASTEGAGVYNEQFF

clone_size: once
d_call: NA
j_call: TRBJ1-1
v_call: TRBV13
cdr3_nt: TGTGCCAGCACCATTCAGGGCTTGCGGGGAGCTTTCTTT
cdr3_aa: CASTIQGLRGAFF

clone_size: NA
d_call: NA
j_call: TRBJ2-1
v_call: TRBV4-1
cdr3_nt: TGCGCCAGCAGCCAAGTTAGGGGTCCCGGGTCTCAGAGGCAGTTCTTC
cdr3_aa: CASSQVRGPGSQRQFF

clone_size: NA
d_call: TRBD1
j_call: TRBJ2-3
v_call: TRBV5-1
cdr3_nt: TGCGCCAGCAGCTTACGGACAGGGCAAGGAGATACGCAGTATTTT
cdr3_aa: CASSLRTGQGDTQYF

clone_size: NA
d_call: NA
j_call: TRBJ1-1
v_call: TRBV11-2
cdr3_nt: TGTGCCAGCAGCTTAGACAGGGACACTGAAGCTTTCTTT
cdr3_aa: CASSLDRDTEAFF

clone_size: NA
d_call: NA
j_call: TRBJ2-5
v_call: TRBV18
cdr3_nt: TGTGCCAGCTCACCGGGGAGCCAAGAGACCCAGTACTTC
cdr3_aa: CASSPGSQETQYF

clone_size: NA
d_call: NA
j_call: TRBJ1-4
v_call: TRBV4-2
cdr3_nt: TGTGCCAGCAGCCAGAGCTGGGCAGCGGTAAATGAAAAACTGTTTTTT
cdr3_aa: CASSQSWAAVNEKLFF

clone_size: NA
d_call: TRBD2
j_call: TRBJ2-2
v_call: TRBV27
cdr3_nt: TGTGCCAGCAGCCAATGGGGACTAGTAACCGGGGAGCTGTTTTTT
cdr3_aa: CASSQWGLVTGELFF

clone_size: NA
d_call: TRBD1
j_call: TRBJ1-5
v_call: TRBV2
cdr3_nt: TGTGCCAGCAGTGAAGCAGGAGGGGGCTATCAGCCCCAGCATTTT
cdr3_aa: CASSEAGGGYQPQHF

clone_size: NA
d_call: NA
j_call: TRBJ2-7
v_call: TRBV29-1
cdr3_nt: TGCAGCGCCACAAACGGGGATACCTACGAGCAGTACTTC
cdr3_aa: CSATNGDTYEQYF

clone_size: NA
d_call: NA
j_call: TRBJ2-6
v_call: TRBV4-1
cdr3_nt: TGCGCCAGCAGCCAAGGTTCCGTCTCTGGGGCCAACGTCCTGACTTTC
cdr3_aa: CASSQGSVSGANVLTF

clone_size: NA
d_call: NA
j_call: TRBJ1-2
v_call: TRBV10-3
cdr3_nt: TGTGCCATCAGTGGGCGACAGTTTAACTATGGCTACACCTTC
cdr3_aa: CAISGRQFNYGYTF

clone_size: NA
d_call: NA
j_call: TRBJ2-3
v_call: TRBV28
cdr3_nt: TGTGCCAGCAGCTACTCGAGACTAGGCACAGATACGCAGTATTTT
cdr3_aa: CASSYSRLGTDTQYF

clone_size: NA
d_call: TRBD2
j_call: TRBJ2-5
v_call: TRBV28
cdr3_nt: TGTGCCAGCAGTTTTGGGCTAGCGGGAGGGATTCAAGAGACCCAGTACTTC
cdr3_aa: CASSFGLAGGIQETQYF

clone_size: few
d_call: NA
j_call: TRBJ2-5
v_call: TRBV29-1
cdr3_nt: TGCAGCGTTGGACCAACTCCGGCGGGTACCCAGTACTTC
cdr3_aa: CSVGPTPAGTQYF

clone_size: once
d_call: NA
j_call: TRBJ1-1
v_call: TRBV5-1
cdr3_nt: TGCGCCAGCAGCCCGACAGGGAACACTGAAGCTTTCTTT
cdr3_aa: CASSPTGNTEAFF

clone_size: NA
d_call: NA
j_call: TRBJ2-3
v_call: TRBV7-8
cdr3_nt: TGTGCCAGCAGCTTAGACGCGGGTCCGACAGATACGCAGTATTTT
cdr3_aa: CASSLDAGPTDTQYF

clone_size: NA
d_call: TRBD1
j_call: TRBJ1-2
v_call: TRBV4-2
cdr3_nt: TGTGCCAGCAGCCAAGATGGGGGACAGGGGGCGCGTGCCGATGGCTACACCTTC
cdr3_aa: CASSQDGGQGARADGYTF

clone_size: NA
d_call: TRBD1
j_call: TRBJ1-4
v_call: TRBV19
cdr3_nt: TGTGCCAGTAGTATCGGACAGGGGTATGAAAAACTGTTTTTT
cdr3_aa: CASSIGQGYEKLFF

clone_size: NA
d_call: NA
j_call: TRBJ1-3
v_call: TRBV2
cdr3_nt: TGTGCCAGCGATGGGGGGAACTCTGGAAACACCATATATTTT
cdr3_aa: CASDGGNSGNTIYF

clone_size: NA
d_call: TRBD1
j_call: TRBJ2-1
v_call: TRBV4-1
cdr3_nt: TGCGCCAGCAGCCCTGAACCGGGACAGGGGGCGAATGAGCAGTTCTTC
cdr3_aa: CASSPEPGQGANEQFF

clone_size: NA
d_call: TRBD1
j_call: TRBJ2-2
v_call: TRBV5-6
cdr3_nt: TGTGCCAGCAGCCCAGGACAGGGGTACGGGGAGCTGTTTTTT
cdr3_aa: CASSPGQGYGELFF

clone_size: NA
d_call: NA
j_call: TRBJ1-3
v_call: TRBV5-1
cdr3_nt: TGCGCCAGCAGCCCAGGAGGGGCGGAAAACACCATATATTTT
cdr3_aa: CASSPGGAENTIYF

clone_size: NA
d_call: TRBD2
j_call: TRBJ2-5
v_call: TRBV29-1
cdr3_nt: TGCAGCGTTGAAGATCGACTAGCTGTGGTAGTGGAGACCCAGTACTTC
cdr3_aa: CSVEDRLAVVVETQYF

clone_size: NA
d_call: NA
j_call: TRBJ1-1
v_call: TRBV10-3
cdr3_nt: TGTGCCATCAGTCCGGTAACGGCGGGCATGAACACTGAAGCTTTCTTT
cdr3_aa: CAISPVTAGMNTEAFF

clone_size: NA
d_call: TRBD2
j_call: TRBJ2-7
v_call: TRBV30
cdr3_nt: TGTGCCTGGAGTGAGTCGGGGGGGTACTACGAGCAGTACTTC
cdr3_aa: CAWSESGGYYEQYF

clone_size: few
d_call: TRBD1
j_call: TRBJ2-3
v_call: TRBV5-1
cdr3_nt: TGCGCCAGCAGATCCGGGACAGGGTGGCAGGTCTCCACAGATACGCAGTATTTT
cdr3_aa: CASRSGTGWQVSTDTQYF

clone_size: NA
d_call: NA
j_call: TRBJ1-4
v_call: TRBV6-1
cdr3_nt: TGTGCCAGCAGCTTACAGGAGAATAATGAAAAACTGTTTTTT
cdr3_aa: CASSLQENNEKLFF

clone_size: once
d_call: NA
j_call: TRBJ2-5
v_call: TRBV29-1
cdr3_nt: TGCAGCGTTGAAGACGGGAGAGAGACCCAGTACTTC
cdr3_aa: CSVEDGRETQYF

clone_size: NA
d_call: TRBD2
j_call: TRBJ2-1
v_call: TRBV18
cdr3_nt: TGTGCCAGCTCACCGCCACTAGCGGCCTCCTACAATGAGCAGTTCTTC
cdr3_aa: CASSPPLAASYNEQFF

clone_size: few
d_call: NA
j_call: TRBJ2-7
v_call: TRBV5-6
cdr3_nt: TGTGCCAGCGGTCGGTCAGGGATGAACGAGCAGTACTTC
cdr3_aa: CASGRSGMNEQYF

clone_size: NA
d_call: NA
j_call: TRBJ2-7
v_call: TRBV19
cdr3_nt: TGTGCCAGTAGTATGATTGAGACATCAGAGCAGTACTTC
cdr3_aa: CASSMIETSEQYF

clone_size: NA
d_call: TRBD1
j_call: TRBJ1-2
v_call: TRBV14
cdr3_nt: TGTGCCAGCAGCCAAGTACAGGGGACGGGTCATGGCTACACCTTC
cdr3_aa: CASSQVQGTGHGYTF

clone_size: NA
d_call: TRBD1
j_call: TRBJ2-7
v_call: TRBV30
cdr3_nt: TGTGCCTGGAGGGACCCCGGTACGGACAGGTCTTACTTC
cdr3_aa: CAWRDPGTDRSYF

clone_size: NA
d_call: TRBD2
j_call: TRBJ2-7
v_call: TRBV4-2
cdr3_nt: TGTGCCAGCAGCCTTCAAAGACTAGCGGGAGTGATCCACTACGAGCAGTACTTC
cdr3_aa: CASSLQRLAGVIHYEQYF

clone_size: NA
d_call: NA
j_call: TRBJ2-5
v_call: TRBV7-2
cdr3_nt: TGTGCCAGCAGCTCCCTTGGTAACGTTCGAGGACAAGAGACCCAGTACTTC
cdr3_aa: CASSSLGNVRGQETQYF

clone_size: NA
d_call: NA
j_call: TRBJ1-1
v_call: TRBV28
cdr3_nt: TGTGCCAGCAGGGCGGACAGGAACACTGAAGCTTTCTTT
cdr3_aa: CASRADRNTEAFF

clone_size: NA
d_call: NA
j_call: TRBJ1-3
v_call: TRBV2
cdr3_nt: TGTGCCAGCACCGCTTCCCTGAGCTCTGGAAACACCATATATTTT
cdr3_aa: CASTASLSSGNTIYF

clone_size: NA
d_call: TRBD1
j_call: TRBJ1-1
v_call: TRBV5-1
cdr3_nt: TGCGCCAGCAGCTTGAGCTGGGCAGGGGGCGAAGCTTTCTTT
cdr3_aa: CASSLSWAGGEAFF